This T cell receptor beta chain derives from a study of cytomegalovirus exposure and HLA in healthy donors. Regarding the study as a whole: Three chains linked to CMV were shown in vitro to be specific for CMV antigens. In a later analysis, parvovirus B19, influenza, CMV and Epstein-Barr virus appeared linked to several top co-occurrence clusters. Cytomegalovirus association was listed for 164 TCR beta chains. In a later analysis, about 17,000 TCR beta sequences were associated with HLA alleles at 0.05 false discovery rate.

The CDR3 length is 16 residues. Germline lookup yields CDR1 ENHRY and CDR2 SYGVKD. As to this clone: Its antigen is undetermined.

It was with 60 Vbeta and 13 Jbeta primers that the PCR ran. The protocol was immunoSEQ multiplex PCR, while the TCRdb copy is restricted to in-frame clones and leaves out a portion. The sample contains 140,000 to 150,000 clones, approximately 78% of which appear only once. The TCR originated in a man between 40 and 49 years old in good health and CMV-seropositive. Specimen: PBMCs. This sequence joins TRBV10-3 and TRBJ2-5; TRBD2 matches at 14 bases. The DNA end lines up better with TRBJ2-7; the J call may be wrong. The chain's CDR3 is CAISNPGTSGSYEQYF. The CDR3 DNA is TGTGCCATCAGTAATCCCGGGACTAGCGGGAGCTACGAGCAGTACTTC.